The TCR beta chain described here comes from a study of blood T cell repertoires in COVID-19. Across the study: The study drew acute and convalescent COVID-19 samples from the United States, Italy and Spain. The cDNA or gDNA used as material had been derived from T cells, B-cell-depleted T cells, or PBMCs.

In the original workflow: Researchers report that nucleated cell counts were estimated from reference gene primer amplification. Here immunoSEQ multiplex PCR was the method, and the copy in TCRdb shows in-frame clones only, minus some. That table supplies the V and J calls and clone size; D and trimming were determined from the DNA. This sample has 250,000 to 300,000 clones, with 88% found just once. The V gene's germline CDR1 is SGDLS and CDR2 YYNGEE. Trimming shortened V by 4 bases and J by 4 bases, and 11 bases separated the two germline ends. This CDR3 comprises 14 residues. This sequence was found in a woman aged 35 to 49 who had recovered from COVID-19. Sequencing was done on a sample of peripheral blood. J is TRBJ2-2 and V is TRBV9; the D gene is possibly TRBD2 (6 bases). The CDR3 DNA reads as TGTGCCAGCAGCCTTGTGGGGGGCACCGGGGAGCTGTTTTTT. Its translation: CASSLVGGTGELFF.